The T cell receptor beta chain under discussion was sequenced for a study of blood T cell repertoires in COVID-19. Study in general: The United States, Italy and Spain provided the acute and convalescent COVID-19 samples. In each case, the material was cDNA or gDNA derived from T cells, B-cell-depleted T cells, or PBMCs.

Seattle patients were enrolled while actively infected and followed longitudinally. The V segment lost 1 base and the J segment 4 bases; nucleotides outside the gene matches: 5. The length of the CDR3 is 15 residues. Germline loops: CDR1 WSHSY, CDR2 SAAADI. Profiled with immunoSEQ multiplex PCR; TCRdb holds only in-frame clones, not every one. The data contain 300,000 to 350,000 clones, about nine tenths of them singletons. The source material was peripheral blood. This sequence was found in a woman aged 70-85 years with COVID-19, enrolled during active disease. The chain links TRBV10-2 to TRBJ1-2; 8 nucleotides line up with TRBD1. CDR3 sequence reads: CASSEFGTGGYGYTF. As DNA, the CDR3 is TGCGCCAGCAGTGAGTTCGGGACAGGAGGCTATGGCTACACCTTC.